These T cell receptor beta chains were read from a single sample in a study of response to subunit inactivated influenza vaccine. TCRdb analysed the RT-PCR reads with MiXCR anew, one entry per CDR3 protein. The sample lists about 160,000 distinct CDR3 sequences, 9.5% to 12% occurring once. Sequencing used CD8+ T cells sorted from PBMCs, obtained about 24 months after vaccination. The receptors originated from a man between 50 and 69 years old who received an inactivated influenza vaccine. CDR3s include the opening cysteine and the closing phenylalanine or tryptophan. The order of the fields is CDR3 length, V gene, D gene, J gene, clone size, CDR3 DNA, CDR3 protein. The D gene is left open where the match is weak. A clone size is listed for some rows: how often the clone was seen (once, few, many), or a class if it is expanded.

cdr3_length: 14
v_call: TRBV7-2
d_call: -
j_call: TRBJ2-1
clone_size: medium-sized
cdr3_nt: TGTGCCAGCAGCCTACTCCCAGGGTGGGATGAGCAGTTCTTC
cdr3_aa: CASSLLPGWDEQFF

cdr3_length: 13
v_call: TRBV20-1
d_call: -
j_call: TRBJ2-7
clone_size: -
cdr3_nt: TGCAGTGCTAGACCAGGGACCGTCTACGAGCAGTACTTC
cdr3_aa: CSARPGTVYEQYF

cdr3_length: 14
v_call: TRBV11-2
d_call: TRBD1
j_call: TRBJ2-7
clone_size: -
cdr3_nt: TGTGCCAGCAGCTTAGGCGGGACAGGACCCGAGCAGTACTTC
cdr3_aa: CASSLGGTGPEQYF

cdr3_length: 13
v_call: TRBV4-1
d_call: -
j_call: TRBJ1-5
clone_size: -
cdr3_nt: TGCGCCAGCAGCCAAGATCTTCCACAGCCCCAGCATTTT
cdr3_aa: CASSQDLPQPQHF

cdr3_length: 15
v_call: TRBV15
d_call: TRBD1
j_call: TRBJ1-4
clone_size: few
cdr3_nt: TGTGCCACCAGCAGGATGGACAGGGTTAATGAAAAACTGTTTTTT
cdr3_aa: CATSRMDRVNEKLFF

cdr3_length: 16
v_call: TRBV2
d_call: TRBD1
j_call: TRBJ1-4
clone_size: -
cdr3_nt: TGTGCCAGCAGTACAGGGACAGGGGCCACTAATGAAAAACTGTTTTTT
cdr3_aa: CASSTGTGATNEKLFF

cdr3_length: 15
v_call: TRBV7-9
d_call: -
j_call: TRBJ1-2
clone_size: many
cdr3_nt: TGTGCCAGCAGTGAATCTTTGAGAGGGTGGTATGGCTACACCTTC
cdr3_aa: CASSESLRGWYGYTF

cdr3_length: 16
v_call: TRBV7-7
d_call: -
j_call: TRBJ1-4
clone_size: -
cdr3_nt: -
cdr3_aa: CASSASGTVRMKNCFF

cdr3_length: 16
v_call: TRBV5-6
d_call: -
j_call: TRBJ2-3
clone_size: few
cdr3_nt: TGTGCCAGCAGCTACGCAGGGGATTCCGGCACAGATACGCAGTATTTT
cdr3_aa: CASSYAGDSGTDTQYF

cdr3_length: 13
v_call: TRBV27
d_call: -
j_call: TRBJ2-7
clone_size: -
cdr3_nt: TGTGCCAGCAGCTCCTTAGGAGCCCCCGAGCAGTACTTC
cdr3_aa: CASSSLGAPEQYF

cdr3_length: 15
v_call: TRBV15
d_call: -
j_call: TRBJ1-5
clone_size: few
cdr3_nt: TGTGCCACCAGCAGAGAACAGGGTTCGAATCAGCCCCAGCATTTT
cdr3_aa: CATSREQGSNQPQHF

cdr3_length: 13
v_call: TRBV7-9
d_call: -
j_call: TRBJ1-2
clone_size: -
cdr3_nt: TGTGCCAGCAGCTTAGTCGAAGGATATGGCTACACCTTC
cdr3_aa: CASSLVEGYGYTF

cdr3_length: 15
v_call: TRBV28
d_call: -
j_call: TRBJ2-5
clone_size: few
cdr3_nt: TGTGCCAGCAGTTTAAGCGGCGGTGGGACAGAGACCCAGTACTTC
cdr3_aa: CASSLSGGGTETQYF

cdr3_length: 15
v_call: TRBV25-1
d_call: -
j_call: TRBJ2-7
clone_size: many
cdr3_nt: TGTGCCAGCAGTCCAGGAACCGGAGGGGCTTACGAGCAGTACTTC
cdr3_aa: CASSPGTGGAYEQYF

cdr3_length: 13
v_call: TRBV28
d_call: TRBD1
j_call: TRBJ2-7
clone_size: -
cdr3_nt: TGTGCCAGCAGTCGGACAGGTCGGTACGAGCAGTACTTC
cdr3_aa: CASSRTGRYEQYF

cdr3_length: 15
v_call: TRBV28
d_call: TRBD1
j_call: TRBJ1-5
clone_size: -
cdr3_nt: TGTGCCAGCAGTGAGGACAGGGGGCAAGGTCAGCCCCAGCATTTT
cdr3_aa: CASSEDRGQGQPQHF

cdr3_length: 16
v_call: TRBV12-3/TRBV12-4
d_call: -
j_call: TRBJ2-1
clone_size: few
cdr3_nt: TGTGCCAGCAGTTTCCCGGCTAGCCGCTCCTACAATGAGCAGTTCTTC
cdr3_aa: CASSFPASRSYNEQFF

cdr3_length: 14
v_call: TRBV7-9
d_call: -
j_call: TRBJ1-2
clone_size: once
cdr3_nt: TGTGCCAGCAGCTTAGGGGACGGAGGTCACGGCTACACCTTC
cdr3_aa: CASSLGDGGHGYTF

cdr3_length: 20
v_call: TRBV4-1
d_call: TRBD2
j_call: TRBJ2-1
clone_size: -
cdr3_nt: TGCGCCAGCAGCTACCGTCCGGGACTAGCGGGGGGCGAGTTCCGAGTAGAGCAGTTCTTC
cdr3_aa: CASSYRPGLAGGEFRVEQFF

cdr3_length: 15
v_call: TRBV2
d_call: TRBD1
j_call: TRBJ2-2
clone_size: few
cdr3_nt: TGTGCCAGCAGTGAAAGGTCAGGGGGCACCGGGGAGCTGTTTTTT
cdr3_aa: CASSERSGGTGELFF

cdr3_length: 12
v_call: TRBV11-2
d_call: -
j_call: TRBJ1-1
clone_size: -
cdr3_nt: TGTGCCAGCAGCTTATACGGGGGGAACGCTTTCTTT
cdr3_aa: CASSLYGGNAFF

cdr3_length: 13
v_call: TRBV29-1
d_call: -
j_call: TRBJ2-5
clone_size: -
cdr3_nt: TGCAGCGTTGAAACCCGGCTACAAGAGACCCAGTACTTC
cdr3_aa: CSVETRLQETQYF

cdr3_length: 12
v_call: TRBV29-1
d_call: -
j_call: TRBJ2-7
clone_size: many
cdr3_nt: TGCAGCGTTTCAGGCAGGGGTAACGAGCAGTACTTC
cdr3_aa: CSVSGRGNEQYF

cdr3_length: 16
v_call: TRBV28
d_call: -
j_call: TRBJ1-2
clone_size: -
cdr3_nt: TGTGCCAGCAGTCTACAGGGTTTCTTTTCTTACTATGGCTACACCTTC
cdr3_aa: CASSLQGFFSYYGYTF

cdr3_length: 15
v_call: TRBV12-3/TRBV12-4
d_call: TRBD2
j_call: TRBJ2-1
clone_size: few
cdr3_nt: TGTGCCAGCAGTTCGGGACTACGAACCTACAATGAGCAGTTCTTC
cdr3_aa: CASSSGLRTYNEQFF

cdr3_length: 18
v_call: TRBV6-2/TRBV6-3
d_call: TRBD1
j_call: TRBJ1-5
clone_size: few
cdr3_nt: TGTGCCAGCAGTTACTCGATTCGTTTGACAGGGGGCCGTCAGCCCCAGCATTTT
cdr3_aa: CASSYSIRLTGGRQPQHF

cdr3_length: 15
v_call: TRBV5-5
d_call: TRBD1
j_call: TRBJ1-5
clone_size: few
cdr3_nt: TGTGCCAGCAGTCACCGTACAGGGGGTCTTCAGCCCCAGCATTTT
cdr3_aa: CASSHRTGGLQPQHF

cdr3_length: 12
v_call: TRBV28
d_call: -
j_call: TRBJ1-6
clone_size: few
cdr3_nt: TGTGCCAGCAGTTCTGATCGTGTCGGAATTTACTTT
cdr3_aa: CASSSDRVGIYF

cdr3_length: 13
v_call: TRBV2
d_call: -
j_call: TRBJ2-3
clone_size: few
cdr3_nt: TGTGCCAGCAGTGCGGGGGACACAGATACGCAGTATTTT
cdr3_aa: CASSAGDTDTQYF